The T cell receptor (beta chain) described here comes from a study of T-cell memory formation after mild COVID-19. CDR1 and CDR2 (germline): LGHNA, YSLEER. This CDR3 contains 16 residues. Trimming pared 3 bases from V and 4 bases from J, leaving 18 bases between. Findings of the study overall: Day 15 to 85 contracting clones showed balanced CD4/CD8; later expanders leaned CD4+.

TCRdb passed the 5' RACE reads through MiXCR, listing each CDR3 protein once. The sample shows approximately 480,000 distinct CDR3 sequences, roughly 18% of them seen only once. This clonotype was counted a few times. Its matching antigen is unknown. This chain uses TRBV4-3 with TRBJ1-1; tentatively, D is TRBD1 (5 bases). This TCR was recovered from an adult woman who had mild COVID-19 (a few samples of this study predate the infection). Cell type and time point are not known. Sequenced sample: PBMCs or a T cell subset sorted from them (not recorded which). The chain's CDR3 is CASSQVSRVLSTEAFF. CDR3 nucleotide sequence: TGCGCCAGCAGCCAGGTTAGCAGGGTTCTGAGCACTGAAGCTTTCTTT.